The 32 T cell receptor beta chains below were found in one sample sequenced in a study of T-cell memory formation after mild COVID-19. TCRdb re-analysed the 5' RACE reads in MiXCR, keeping a single row per CDR3 protein. The sample records about 55,000 distinct CDR3 sequences, around 30% being singletons. Input material: PBMCs or a T cell subset sorted from them (not recorded which). The receptors originated from a young man who had mild COVID-19 (a few samples of this study predate the infection). Cell type and time point are not known.

This clonotype was seen a handful of times. The V call is TRBV4-3, the J call TRBJ2-2, with D unclear. The CDR3 has 16 amino acids. CDR1 LGHNA and CDR2 YSLEER come from the germline V gene. Trimming pared 0 bases from V and 5 bases from J, leaving 13 bases between. The chain's CDR3 is CASSQDPAGETGELFF. The CDR3 DNA is TGCGCCAGCAGCCAAGATCCGGCAGGAGAAACCGGGGAGCTGTTTTTT.

The chain employs TRBV19 and TRBJ2-2; D is uncertain. Germline V gene sequence: CDR1 LNHDA, CDR2 SQIVND (reference sequence). Deletions cut 1 base from V and 0 bases from J, with 6 bases between. The length of the CDR3 is 15 residues. For the CDR3, the DNA is TGTGCCAGTAGTATAGGAGCAGCGAACACCGGGGAGCTGTTTTTT. This sequence encodes CASSIGAANTGELFF.

This clonotype came up a few times. The chain uses TRBV20-1 and TRBJ2-7, with D unclear. Germline lookup yields CDR1 DFQATT and CDR2 SNEGSKA (reference sequence). CDR3 length: 14 amino acids. Trimming removed 0 bases from V and 4 bases from J, with 13 bases in between. This CDR3 reads CSARDQEQKYEQYV. Here the CDR3 DNA reads TGCAGTGCTAGAGATCAGGAGCAGAAGTACGAGCAGTACGTC.

The table lists this clonotype with a few counts. J is TRBJ1-2 and V is TRBV20-1; D gene ambiguous. CDR1 is DFQATT, CDR2 SNEGSKA, per germline (reference sequence). V dropped 1 base and J dropped 9 bases, with 12 bases sitting between them. This CDR3 comprises 12 residues. The CDR3 nucleotides read TGCAGTGCTAGAGGCCAACTTGGGAGCTACACCTTC. This encodes CSARGQLGSYTF.

The V gene is TRBV15, the J gene TRBJ1-2; D is unclear. The CDR3 extends over 17 amino acids. In germline, CDR1 is LNHNV, CDR2 YYDKDF (reference sequence). V lost 1 base, J lost 6 bases, and 21 bases lay in between. The CDR3 coding sequence is TGTGCCACCAGCAGAGTTACCCCGCGGACGGGTTTCAATGGCTACACCTTC. Its translation is CATSRVTPRTGFNGYTF. Full variable domain (outside the CDR3, taken from reference TRBV15 and TRBJ1-2): DAMVIQNPRYQVTQFGKPVTLSCSQTLNHNVMYWYQQKSSQAPKLLFHYYDKDFNNEADTPDNFQSRRPNTSFCFLDIRSPGLGDTAMYLCATSRVTPRTGFNGYTFGSGTRLTVV.

The chain joins TRBV4-1 to TRBJ2-7, with 7 nucleotides matching TRBD1. This CDR3 spans 13 amino acids. Trimming removed 5 bases from V and 7 bases from J; junction bases left unmatched: 8. Germline-derived CDR1 and CDR2 are MGHRA and YSYEKL. For the CDR3, the DNA is TGCGCCAGCAGCGAGACAGGGTCGAGTGAGCAGTACGTC. Protein product: CASSETGSSEQYV.

This chain joins TRBV5-1 and TRBJ2-2, with a tentative D call TRBD2 (6 bases). Trimming cost V 4 bases and J 6 bases, with 16 bases left between them. Germline lookup yields CDR1 SGHRS and CDR2 YFSETQ. The CDR3 spans 15 residues. The CDR3 DNA reads TGCGCCAGCAGCCCCCGGGACTCAATGGCCGGGGAGCTGTTTTTT. This translates into CASSPRDSMAGELFF. The entire variable domain, with the rest obtained from reference TRBV5-1 and TRBJ2-2, is as follows: KAGVTQTPRYLIKTRGQQVTLSCSPISGHRSVSWYQQTPGQGLQFLFEYFSETQRNKGNFPGRFSGRQFSNSRSEMNVSTLELGDSALYLCASSPRDSMAGELFFGEGSRLTVL.

The chain couples TRBV7-9 to TRBJ1-5, with D hard to call. The CDR3 has 12 residues. CDR1 and CDR2 from the germline V gene are SEHNR and FQNEAQ (reference sequence). The V and J ends lost 3 bases and 7 bases respectively, with 7 bases between them. For the CDR3, the DNA is TGTGCCAGCAGCTTTTTTGGCCAGCCCCAGCATTTT. This sequence encodes CASSFFGQPQHF.

The table lists this clonotype with a few counts. The rearrangement uses TRBV5-1 and TRBJ2-2; a weak D match, TRBD1 (6 bases). The ends were cut back, 2 bases at V and 6 bases at J, with 11 bases in the middle. The CDR3 totals 14 residues. Looked up from germline, CDR1 is SGHRS and CDR2 is YFSETQ. CDR3 bases: TGCGCCAGCAGCTTCCAACAGGGCTCCGGGGAGCTGTTTTTT. As protein: CASSFQQGSGELFF.

The CDR3 sequence: CATSPTGNTEAFF. CDR3 DNA: TGTGCCACATCTCCGACGGGGAACACTGAAGCTTTCTTT. V and J are TRBV19 and TRBJ1-1, with unresolved D. In germline, CDR1 is LNHDA, CDR2 SQIVND (reference sequence). Trimming removed 10 bases from V and 1 base from J, with 13 bases in between. CDR3 length equals 13 residues.

This clonotype was recorded a few times. This chain joins TRBV7-8 and TRBJ2-1, with 7 bases lining up with TRBD1. The germline CDR1 and CDR2 sequences are SGHVS and FQNEAQ. V gave up 5 bases and J gave up 1 base; unmatched junction bases: 2. This CDR3 is 14 amino acids long. The CDR3 here is CASSQTGSYNEQFF. The CDR3 bases are TGTGCCAGCAGCCAGACAGGGTCCTACAATGAGCAGTTCTTC.

The chain employs TRBV29-1 and TRBJ2-5; 8 bases are a match to TRBD2. This CDR3 contains 11 residues. Trimming cost V 6 bases and J 7 bases; bases outside gene matches: 4. CDR1 is SQVTM and CDR2 is ANQGSEA in the germline V gene. The CDR3 DNA follows: TGCAGCGTACCACGGGGGGGGACCCAGTACTTC. Protein: CSVPRGGTQYF.

The chain couples TRBV7-6 to TRBJ2-7; possible D gene TRBD2, 6 bases. Trimming pared 5 bases from V and 2 bases from J, leaving 13 bases between. The CDR3 has 14 amino acids. Per germline, CDR1 SGHVS and CDR2 FNYEAQ. CDR3 bases: TGTGCCAGCAGCCCTTCGGGGGTCCCCTACGAGCAGTACTTC. As protein: CASSPSGVPYEQYF.

This clonotype occurred a few times. The chain's CDR3 is CASSYGRSSGNTIYF. CDR3 in DNA: TGTGCCAGCAGCTACGGACGCAGCTCTGGAAACACCATATATTTT. The gene calls are TRBV5-5 and TRBJ1-3; D not resolved. V was cut by 3 bases and J by 0 bases, with 10 bases left in between. This CDR3 spans 15 amino acids. Per the germline V gene, CDR1 is SGHKS and CDR2 is YYEKEE (reference sequence).

This clonotype was observed a handful of times. The V call is TRBV29-1, the J call TRBJ1-1; D is ambiguous. This CDR3 is 12 amino acids long. Germline loops: CDR1 SQVTM, CDR2 ANQGSEA. Trimming removed 8 bases at V and 2 bases at J, with 12 bases between. The CDR3 DNA reads TGCAGCACCCGGACGGTTAACACTGAAGCTTTCTTT. Protein sequence: CSTRTVNTEAFF.

The chain recombines TRBV7-6 with TRBJ2-3; 8 bases map to TRBD2. Losses at the gene ends were 6 bases for V and 2 bases for J; bases not matched to a gene: 13. Germline values: CDR1 SGHVS, CDR2 FNYEAQ. CDR3 size: 17 residues. The CDR3 region has the DNA TGTGCCAGCAGTCTCCTCTTAGCGGGACGCTCCACAGATACGCAGTATTTT. It translates to CASSLLLAGRSTDTQYF.

This clonotype was seen a handful of times. The gene calls are TRBV29-1 and TRBJ2-1; 8 positions match TRBD2. Germline V gives CDR1 SQVTM, CDR2 ANQGSEA. J lost 4 bases, V lost 4 bases, and 6 bases had no gene match. This CDR3 has 14 residues. CDR3 sequence: CSVALTGGYNEQFF. The CDR3 nucleotides are TGCAGCGTTGCTCTGACGGGGGGGTACAATGAGCAGTTCTTC.

The CDR3 sequence is CASGQGSFVNEQFF. The CDR3 region has the DNA TGTGCCAGCGGCCAGGGTAGCTTTGTAAATGAGCAGTTCTTC. The chain couples TRBV6-2 or TRBV6-3 to TRBJ2-1; TRBD1 might be the D (5 bases). V shed 8 bases and J shed 7 bases, with 18 bases lying between them. The germline V gene encodes CDR1 MNHEY and CDR2 SVGEGT. This CDR3 contains 14 residues.

This clonotype was picked up a small number of times. The rearrangement uses TRBV20-1 and TRBJ2-3; the D gene is possibly TRBD2 (5 bases). Trimming cost V 3 bases and J 4 bases, with 11 bases left between them. CDR1 and CDR2 (germline): DFQATT, SNEGSKA (reference sequence). The CDR3 contains 13 residues. The CDR3 DNA follows: TGCAGTGCTAGCACTAGTGCCCCAGATACGCAGTATTTT. It translates to CSASTSAPDTQYF.

This clonotype was seen at least ten times. For the CDR3, the DNA is TGTGCCAGCAGATCCACAGGGTGGGAGACCCAGTACTTC. Its protein product is CASRSTGWETQYF. The chain combines TRBV6-5 with TRBJ2-5; possibly TRBD1 for D (6 bases). This CDR3 contains 13 residues. Per the germline V gene, CDR1 is MNHEY and CDR2 is SVGAGI. V was clipped by 6 bases and J by 5 bases, with 13 bases between them.

As DNA, the CDR3 is TGTGCCAGCAGGGGCCGGTCAGGGGCATCCTCGGGGGGCTACACCTTC. Protein sequence: CASRGRSGASSGGYTF. The J gene is TRBJ1-2, the V gene TRBV6-5; D perhaps matches TRBD1 (6 bases). CDR3 length: 16 amino acids. In germline, CDR1 is MNHEY, CDR2 SVGAGI. V was cut by 6 bases and J by 8 bases, with 25 bases left in between.

In its sample, this clonotype was seen a few times. V is TRBV9 and J is TRBJ1-3; possibly TRBD1 for D (5 bases). The V end lost 0 bases, the J end lost 8 bases, and 15 bases lay between the germline ends. The CDR3 sequence is 15 residues long. CDR1 is SGDLS and CDR2 is YYNGEE in the germline V gene. DNA for the CDR3: TGTGCCAGCAGCGTAGACGGCAGGGAGGAAGACACCATATATTTT. Residues: CASSVDGREEDTIYF.

The rearrangement links TRBV29-1 to TRBJ2-2; the D is unclear. The ends were cut back, 7 bases at V and 0 bases at J, with 18 bases in the middle. This CDR3 has 16 amino acids. The germline CDR1 and CDR2 sequences are SQVTM and ANQGSEA. CDR3: CSAKGGRITNTGELFF. The CDR3 DNA is TGCAGCGCCAAGGGTGGAAGGATAACGAACACCGGGGAGCTGTTTTTT.

This clonotype came up a few times. This chain connects TRBV25-1 to TRBJ1-1; D not resolved. The CDR3 runs 12 residues. Deletions cut 8 bases from V and 1 base from J, with 8 bases between. Germline V gene lookup returns CDR1 MGHDK and CDR2 SYGVNS. CDR3 sequence reads: CASGRQNTEAFF. The CDR3 nucleotides are TGTGCCAGCGGGCGACAGAACACTGAAGCTTTCTTT.

This clonotype appeared a few times. The chain is built from TRBV29-1 and TRBJ1-1; D is undetermined. CDR1 and CDR2 from the germline V gene are SQVTM and ANQGSEA. V was clipped by 3 bases and J by 2 bases, with 7 bases between them. The CDR3 has 12 amino acids. CDR3 in amino acids: CSVDFSNTEAFF. The CDR3 DNA sequence: TGCAGCGTTGATTTCAGCAACACTGAAGCTTTCTTT.

The chain uses TRBV5-1 and TRBJ1-4, with D unresolved. Germline lookup yields CDR1 SGHRS and CDR2 YFSETQ. CDR3 length: 12 amino acids. Between the trimmed V and J ends, which lost 0 bases and 11 bases, there was a span of 8 bases. The CDR3 loop is CASSLGGPKLFF. The CDR3 DNA is TGCGCCAGCAGCTTGGGTGGCCCCAAACTGTTTTTT.

The chain uses TRBV29-1 and TRBJ2-7, with D hard to call. The CDR3 length is 12 residues. Looked up from germline, CDR1 is SQVTM and CDR2 is ANQGSEA. Trimming took off 4 bases at V and 0 bases at J, with 7 bases between the two ends. The CDR3 region is CSVATGSYEQYF. The CDR3 DNA is TGCAGCGTTGCGACTGGCTCCTACGAGCAGTACTTC.

Only a few counts were recorded for this clonotype. The V gene is TRBV20-1, the J gene TRBJ2-5; 7 nucleotides line up with TRBD1. CDR1 and CDR2 (germline): DFQATT, SNEGSKA (reference sequence). This CDR3 spans 10 amino acids. In nucleotides, the CDR3 is TGCAGCGACAGGGAAGAGACCCAGTACTTC. This gives the protein CSDREETQYF.

This clonotype came up many times. The J gene is TRBJ2-1, the V gene TRBV25-1; no reliable D call. V was trimmed by 4 bases and J by 6 bases, leaving 4 bases between them. CDR1 and CDR2 (germline): MGHDK, SYGVNS. There are 11 residues in the CDR3. The CDR3 here is CASSGANEQFF. The CDR3 bases are TGTGCCAGCAGTGGGGCCAATGAGCAGTTCTTC.

The chain couples TRBV7-8 to TRBJ2-3, with D unclear. Per the germline V gene, CDR1 is SGHVS and CDR2 is FQNEAQ. Trimming took 6 bases from V and 2 from J, leaving 12 bases between them. CDR3 size: 14 residues. The CDR3 DNA reads as TGTGCCAGCAGTCAGTGGCGGATCACAGATACGCAGTATTTT. Protein sequence: CASSQWRITDTQYF.

This clonotype was counted only a few times. The CDR3 loop reads CASSPMNTGELFF. As DNA, the CDR3 is TGCGCCAGCAGCCCAATGAACACCGGGGAGCTGTTTTTT. The chain is built from TRBV5-1 and TRBJ2-2; no definite D call. The V and J ends lost 4 bases and 1 base respectively, with 5 bases between them. This CDR3 comprises 13 residues. CDR1 and CDR2 from the germline V gene are SGHRS and YFSETQ.

In its sample, this clonotype was seen a few times. This chain joins TRBV5-1 and TRBJ2-7; 8 nucleotides match TRBD1. From germline, CDR1 is SGHRS and CDR2 YFSETQ. The J segment lost 1 base and the V segment lost 0 bases, leaving 6 bases of the junction unmatched. The CDR3 is made up of 16 amino acids. CDR3 bases: TGCGCCAGCAGCTTGGCCAGGGGACAGGAGTCCTACGAGCAGTACTTC. Translating it yields CASSLARGQESYEQYF.